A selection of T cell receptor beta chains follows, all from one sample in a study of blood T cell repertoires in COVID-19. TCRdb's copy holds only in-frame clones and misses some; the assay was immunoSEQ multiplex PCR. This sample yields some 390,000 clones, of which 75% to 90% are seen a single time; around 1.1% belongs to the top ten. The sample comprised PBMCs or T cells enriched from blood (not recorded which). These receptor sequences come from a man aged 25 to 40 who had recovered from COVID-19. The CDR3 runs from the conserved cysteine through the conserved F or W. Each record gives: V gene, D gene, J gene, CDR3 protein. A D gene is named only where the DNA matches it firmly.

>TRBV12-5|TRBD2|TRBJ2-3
CASGLPTAGAGGPGTDTQYF
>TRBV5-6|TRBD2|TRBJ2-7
CASSQRLAEAYEQYF
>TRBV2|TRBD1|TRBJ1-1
CASSVTGAVNTEAFF
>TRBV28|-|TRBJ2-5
CASSRRAYVGQETQYF
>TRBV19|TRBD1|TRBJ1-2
CASRLDRVSYGYTF
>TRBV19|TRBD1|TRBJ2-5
CASSRDRGETQYF
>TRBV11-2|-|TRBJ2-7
CASSLGFDNIYEQYF
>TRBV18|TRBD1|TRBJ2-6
CASSPVPGQGSGANVLTF
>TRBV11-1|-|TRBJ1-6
CASTSNGLNSPLHF
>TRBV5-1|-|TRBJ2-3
CASSLWTVSTDTQYF
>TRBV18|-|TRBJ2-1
CASSPPFGSVFNEQFF
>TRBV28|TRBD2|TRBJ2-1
CASSSGLGRTGEQFF
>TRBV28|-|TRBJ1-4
CATMETLTNEKLFF
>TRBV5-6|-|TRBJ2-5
CASSLDTFQETQYF
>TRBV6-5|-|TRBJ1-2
CASHPTGVYNYGYTF
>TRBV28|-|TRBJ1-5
CASSFRRVVIGKGNQPQHF
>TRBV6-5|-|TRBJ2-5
CASSLSGAQTQYF
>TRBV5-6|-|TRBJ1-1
CASSFWQYVNTEAFF
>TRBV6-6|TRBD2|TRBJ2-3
CASSYLREGADTQYF
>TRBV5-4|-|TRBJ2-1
CASSWGQGEQFF
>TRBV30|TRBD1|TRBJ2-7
CAWSTPGQGFYEQYF
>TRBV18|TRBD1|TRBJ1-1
CASSPDRDGEAFF
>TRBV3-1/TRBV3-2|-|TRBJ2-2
CASSQFQAGTGELFF
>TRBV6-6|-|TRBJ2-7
CASSYLQETYEQYF
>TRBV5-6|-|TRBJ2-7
CASSFQQGPPREQYF
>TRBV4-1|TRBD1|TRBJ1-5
CASSQAGTGPGQPQHF
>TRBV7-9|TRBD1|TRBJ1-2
CASSADRGRFGYGYTF
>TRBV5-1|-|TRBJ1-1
CASSQAGGYTEAFF
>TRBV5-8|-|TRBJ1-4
CASSFFEKLFF
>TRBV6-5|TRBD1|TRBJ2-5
CASSYSGQVGETQYF
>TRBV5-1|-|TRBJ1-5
CASSKQGSHQPQHF
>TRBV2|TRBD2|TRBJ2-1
CASSDPGLAGGGAYNEQFF
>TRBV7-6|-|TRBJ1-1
CASSFYQGGHPNTEAFF
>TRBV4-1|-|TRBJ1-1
CASSYRRTDENSEAFF
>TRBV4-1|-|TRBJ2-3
CASSRSDTNTQYF
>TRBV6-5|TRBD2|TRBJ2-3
CASSYGTRGTDTQYF
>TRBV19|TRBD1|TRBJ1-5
CASRDNYRGQSNQPQHF
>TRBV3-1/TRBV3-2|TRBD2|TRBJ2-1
CASSPTPVLAGANEQFF
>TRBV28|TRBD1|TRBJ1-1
CASSSEGQGRLGSTEAFF
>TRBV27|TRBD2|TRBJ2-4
CASSLVASGITKNIQYF
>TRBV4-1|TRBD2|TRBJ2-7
CASSHERGSSYEQYF
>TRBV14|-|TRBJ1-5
CASSQAAGDQPQHF
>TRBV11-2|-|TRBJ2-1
CASSLALASPLNEQFF
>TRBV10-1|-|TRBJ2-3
CASRGSGGTDTQYF
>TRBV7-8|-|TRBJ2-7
CASSLVVAGNSYEQYF
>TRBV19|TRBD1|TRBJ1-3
CASSTDRGSAGNTIYF
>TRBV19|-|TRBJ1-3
CASNEENSGNTIYF
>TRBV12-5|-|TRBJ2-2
CASGPYTGELFF
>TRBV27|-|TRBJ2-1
CASSSGTDLNNEQFF
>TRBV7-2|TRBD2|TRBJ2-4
CASSLAPGDSGGNIQYF
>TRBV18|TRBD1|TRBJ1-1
CASSPRTTGRFTEAFF
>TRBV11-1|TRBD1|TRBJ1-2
CASSARTGANYGYTF
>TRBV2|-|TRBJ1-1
CASLGGNTEAFF
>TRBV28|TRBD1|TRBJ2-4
CATRQGLKNIQYF